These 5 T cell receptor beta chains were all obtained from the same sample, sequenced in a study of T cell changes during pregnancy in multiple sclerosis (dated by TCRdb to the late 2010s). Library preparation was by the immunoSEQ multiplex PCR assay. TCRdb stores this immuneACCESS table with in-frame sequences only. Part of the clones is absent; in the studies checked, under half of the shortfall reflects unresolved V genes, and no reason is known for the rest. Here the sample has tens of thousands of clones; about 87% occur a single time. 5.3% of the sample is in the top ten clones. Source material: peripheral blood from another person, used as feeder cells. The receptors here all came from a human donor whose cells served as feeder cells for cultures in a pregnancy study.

The CDR3 region is CASSPPSSGGRGQFF. For the CDR3, the DNA is TGTGCCAGCTCACCACCATCTAGCGGGGGTAGAGGGCAGTTCTTC. This chain joins TRBV18 and TRBJ2-1; 10 bases align to TRBD2. The CDR3 loop spans 15 amino acids. After removal of 0 bases from V and 12 bases from J, the junction contained 8 bases not matched to a gene. The germline gives CDR1 KGHSH, CDR2 LQKENI.

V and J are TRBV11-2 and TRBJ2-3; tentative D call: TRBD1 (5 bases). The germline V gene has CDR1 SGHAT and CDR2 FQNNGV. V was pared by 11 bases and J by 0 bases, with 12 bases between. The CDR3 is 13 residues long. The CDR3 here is CAGSRVSTDTQYF. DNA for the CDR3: TGTGCCGGCTCCAGGGTAAGCACAGATACGCAGTATTTT.

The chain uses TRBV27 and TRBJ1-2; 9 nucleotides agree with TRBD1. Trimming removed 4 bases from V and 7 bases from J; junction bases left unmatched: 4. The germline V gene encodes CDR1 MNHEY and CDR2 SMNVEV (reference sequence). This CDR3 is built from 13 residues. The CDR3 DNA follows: TGTGCCAGCAGTTCACAGGGGGCGCGTGGCTACACCTTC. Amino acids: CASSSQGARGYTF.

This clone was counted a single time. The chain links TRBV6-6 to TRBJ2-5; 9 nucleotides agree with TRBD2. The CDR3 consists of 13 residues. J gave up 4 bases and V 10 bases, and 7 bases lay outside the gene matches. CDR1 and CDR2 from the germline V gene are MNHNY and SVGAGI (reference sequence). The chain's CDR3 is CATKRGAGETQYF. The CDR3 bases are TGTGCCACAAAGCGGGGGGCTGGAGAGACCCAGTACTTC.

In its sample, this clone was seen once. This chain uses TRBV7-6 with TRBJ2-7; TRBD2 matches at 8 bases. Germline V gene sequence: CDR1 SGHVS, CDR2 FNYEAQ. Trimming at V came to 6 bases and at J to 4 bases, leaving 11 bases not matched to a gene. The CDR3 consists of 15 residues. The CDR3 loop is CASRPEGREVYEQYF. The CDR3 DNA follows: TGTGCCAGCAGGCCGGAGGGGCGGGAGGTTTACGAGCAGTACTTC.